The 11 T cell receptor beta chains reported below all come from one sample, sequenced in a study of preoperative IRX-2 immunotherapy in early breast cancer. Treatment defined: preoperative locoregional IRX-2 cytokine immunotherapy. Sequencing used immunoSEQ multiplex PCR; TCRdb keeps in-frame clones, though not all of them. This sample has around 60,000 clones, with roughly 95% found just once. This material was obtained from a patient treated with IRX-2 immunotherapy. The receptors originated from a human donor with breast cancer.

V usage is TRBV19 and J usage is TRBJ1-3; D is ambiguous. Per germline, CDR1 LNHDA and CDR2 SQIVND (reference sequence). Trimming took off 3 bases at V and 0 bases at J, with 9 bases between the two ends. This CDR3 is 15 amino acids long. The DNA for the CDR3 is TGTGCCAGTAGTATGATGGCAGTCTCTGGAAACACCATATATTTT. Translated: CASSMMAVSGNTIYF.

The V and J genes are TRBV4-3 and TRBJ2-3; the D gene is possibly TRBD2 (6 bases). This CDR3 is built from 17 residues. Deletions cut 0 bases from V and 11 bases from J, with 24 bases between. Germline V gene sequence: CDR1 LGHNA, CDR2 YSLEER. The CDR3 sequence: CASSQEGFGTARRGQYF. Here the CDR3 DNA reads TGCGCCAGCAGCCAAGAAGGCTTCGGGACCGCCCGGAGGGGGCAGTATTTT.

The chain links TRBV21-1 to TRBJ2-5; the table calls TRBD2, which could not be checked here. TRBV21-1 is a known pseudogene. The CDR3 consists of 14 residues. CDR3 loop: CASSKEAGRGTQYF. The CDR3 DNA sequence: TGTGCCAGCAGCAAAGAGGCAGGGCGGGGGACCCAGTACTTC.

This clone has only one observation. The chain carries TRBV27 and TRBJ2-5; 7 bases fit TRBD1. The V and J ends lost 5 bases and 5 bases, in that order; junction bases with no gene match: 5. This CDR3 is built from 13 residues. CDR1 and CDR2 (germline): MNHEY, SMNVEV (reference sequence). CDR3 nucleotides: TGTGCCAGCAGTAACAGGGGCGGGGAGACCCAGTACTTC. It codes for CASSNRGGETQYF.

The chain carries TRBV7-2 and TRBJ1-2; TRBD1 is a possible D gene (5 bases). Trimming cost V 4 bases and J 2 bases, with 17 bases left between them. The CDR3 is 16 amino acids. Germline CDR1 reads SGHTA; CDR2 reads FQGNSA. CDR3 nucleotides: TGTGCCAGCAGCTCCCGCAGGGAATACTCGAACTATGGCTACACCTTC. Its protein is CASSSRREYSNYGYTF.

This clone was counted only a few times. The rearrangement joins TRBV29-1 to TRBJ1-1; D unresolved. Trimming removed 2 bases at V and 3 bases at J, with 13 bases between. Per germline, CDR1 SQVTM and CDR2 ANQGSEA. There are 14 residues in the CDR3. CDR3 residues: CSVERATRDTEAFF. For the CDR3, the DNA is TGCAGCGTTGAAAGGGCCACCCGGGACACTGAAGCTTTCTTT.

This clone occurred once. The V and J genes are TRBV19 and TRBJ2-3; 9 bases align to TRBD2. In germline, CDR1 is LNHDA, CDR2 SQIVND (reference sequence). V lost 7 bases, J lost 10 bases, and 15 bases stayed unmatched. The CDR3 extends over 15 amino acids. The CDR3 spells CASNPGASGVSAQYF. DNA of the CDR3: TGTGCCAGTAACCCCGGGGCTAGCGGGGTCTCTGCGCAGTATTTT. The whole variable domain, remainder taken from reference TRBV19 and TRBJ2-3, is DGGITQSPKYLFRKEGQNVTLSCEQNLNHDAMYWYRQDPGQGLRLIYYSQIVNDFQKGDIAEGYSVSREKKESFPLTVTSAQKNPTAFYLCASNPGASGVSAQYFGPGTRLTVL.

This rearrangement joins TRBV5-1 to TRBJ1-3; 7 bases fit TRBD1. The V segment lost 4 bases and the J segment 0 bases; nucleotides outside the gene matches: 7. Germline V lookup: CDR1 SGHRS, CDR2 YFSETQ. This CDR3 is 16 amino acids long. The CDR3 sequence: CASSPDRKSSGNTIYF. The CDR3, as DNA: TGCGCCAGCAGCCCGGACAGGAAGAGCTCTGGAAACACCATATATTTT.

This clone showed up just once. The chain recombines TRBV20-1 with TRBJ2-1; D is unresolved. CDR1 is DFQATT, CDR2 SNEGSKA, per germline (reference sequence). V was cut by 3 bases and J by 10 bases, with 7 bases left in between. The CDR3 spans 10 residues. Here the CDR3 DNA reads TGCAGTGCTAGTAGGGTCGAGCAGTTCTTC. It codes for CSASRVEQFF.

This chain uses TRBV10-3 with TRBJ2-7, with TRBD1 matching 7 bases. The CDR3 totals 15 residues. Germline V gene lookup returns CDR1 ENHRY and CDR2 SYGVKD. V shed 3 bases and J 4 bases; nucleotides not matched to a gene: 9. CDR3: CAISDKGGVGYEQYF. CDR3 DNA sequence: TGTGCCATCAGTGACAAAGGGGGCGTGGGTTACGAGCAGTACTTC.

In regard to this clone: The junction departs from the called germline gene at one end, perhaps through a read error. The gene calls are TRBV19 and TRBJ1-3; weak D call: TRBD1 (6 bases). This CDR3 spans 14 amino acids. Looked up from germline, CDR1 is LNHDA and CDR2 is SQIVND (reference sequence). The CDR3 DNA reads TGTGCCAGTAGTAACTCAGGGGACACACTTACTTTTCACTTT. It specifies CASSNSGDTLTFHF.